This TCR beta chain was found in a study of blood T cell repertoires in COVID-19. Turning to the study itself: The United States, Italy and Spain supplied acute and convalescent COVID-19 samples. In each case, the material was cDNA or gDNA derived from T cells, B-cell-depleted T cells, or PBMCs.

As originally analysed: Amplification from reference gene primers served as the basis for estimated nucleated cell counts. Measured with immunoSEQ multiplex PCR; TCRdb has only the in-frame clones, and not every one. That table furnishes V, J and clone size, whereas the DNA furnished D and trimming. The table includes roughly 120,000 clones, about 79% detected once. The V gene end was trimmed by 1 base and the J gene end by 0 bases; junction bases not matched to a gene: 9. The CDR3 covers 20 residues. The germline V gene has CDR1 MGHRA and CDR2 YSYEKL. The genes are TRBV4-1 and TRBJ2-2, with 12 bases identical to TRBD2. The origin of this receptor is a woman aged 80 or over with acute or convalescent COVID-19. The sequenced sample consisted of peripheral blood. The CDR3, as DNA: TGCGCCAGCAGCCAAGTACCCCGGACTAGCGGGATCGCGAACACCGGGGAGCTGTTTTTT. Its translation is CASSQVPRTSGIANTGELFF.